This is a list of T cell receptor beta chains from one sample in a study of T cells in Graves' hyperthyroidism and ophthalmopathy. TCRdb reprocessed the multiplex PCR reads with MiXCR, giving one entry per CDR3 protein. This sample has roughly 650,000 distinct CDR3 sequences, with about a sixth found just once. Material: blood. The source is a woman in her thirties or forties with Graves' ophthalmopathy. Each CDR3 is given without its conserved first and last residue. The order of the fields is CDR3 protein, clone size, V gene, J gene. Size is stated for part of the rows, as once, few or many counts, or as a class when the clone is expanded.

ASSYIGGRMNTEAF	NA	TRBV6-6	TRBJ1-1
ASSGPGGPYEQY	NA	TRBV2	TRBJ2-7
ASNPSTYEQY	many	TRBV2	TRBJ2-7
ASSQAGRDRHFIKLF	many	TRBV14	TRBJ1-4
ASSPGRVNTGELF	NA	TRBV7-8	TRBJ2-2
ARRTPHQGKNIQY	few	TRBV12-3/TRBV12-4	TRBJ2-4
ASSLAGLAHNEQF	many	TRBV5-1	TRBJ2-1
AWSWAGNTGELF	few	TRBV30	TRBJ2-2
ASRQGMTDTQY	few	TRBV5-1	TRBJ2-3
ASSLSSMRAGGLTDTQY	NA	TRBV28	TRBJ2-3
ASSLAEGSGELF	many	TRBV7-8	TRBJ2-2
ASSAGLAGRADTQY	few	TRBV9	TRBJ2-3
ASSMTGAQFNQPQH	few	TRBV28	TRBJ1-5
ATSRVLNQPQH	NA	TRBV15	TRBJ1-5
ASSVGDGSQGTQY	NA	TRBV9	TRBJ2-3
ASSYQGRHTGELF	NA	TRBV27	TRBJ2-2
AWSVLGSQFYGYT	many	TRBV30	TRBJ1-2
ASSFSELGQDNEQF	NA	TRBV5-6	TRBJ2-1
ASRTGVWETNEKLF	NA	TRBV2	TRBJ1-4
ASSFYGTASDEQF	many	TRBV12-3/TRBV12-4	TRBJ2-1
ASRGLGTNTGELF	NA	TRBV2	TRBJ2-2
SLRAFETQY	few	TRBV29-1	TRBJ2-5
ASSSRQLQETQY	many	TRBV7-9	TRBJ2-5
ASRTGGAAGANVLT	many	TRBV2	TRBJ2-6
ASSLGASGSTDTQY	many	TRBV5-1	TRBJ2-3
ASTDGLAGALGEQY	many	TRBV2	TRBJ2-7
ASSLVQGGNSPLH	many	TRBV7-8	TRBJ1-6
ASRGAASTDTQY	NA	TRBV2	TRBJ2-3
ASSLSPTVGQY	many	TRBV5-1	TRBJ2-7
ASSQGTGGSEQY	NA	TRBV4-1	TRBJ2-7
ASSPTGSLDYEQY	few	TRBV5-6	TRBJ2-7
ASSRRTSGSSAPSEQF	few	TRBV5-1	TRBJ2-1
ASSLRRNEKLF	many	TRBV7-2	TRBJ1-4
ASSQPGPETDTQY	NA	TRBV4-2	TRBJ2-3
ASSLGTGQDTQY	many	TRBV5-1	TRBJ2-3
ASSFGTVNTEAF	many	TRBV28	TRBJ1-1
SARGLLAPSEQF	few	TRBV20-1	TRBJ2-1